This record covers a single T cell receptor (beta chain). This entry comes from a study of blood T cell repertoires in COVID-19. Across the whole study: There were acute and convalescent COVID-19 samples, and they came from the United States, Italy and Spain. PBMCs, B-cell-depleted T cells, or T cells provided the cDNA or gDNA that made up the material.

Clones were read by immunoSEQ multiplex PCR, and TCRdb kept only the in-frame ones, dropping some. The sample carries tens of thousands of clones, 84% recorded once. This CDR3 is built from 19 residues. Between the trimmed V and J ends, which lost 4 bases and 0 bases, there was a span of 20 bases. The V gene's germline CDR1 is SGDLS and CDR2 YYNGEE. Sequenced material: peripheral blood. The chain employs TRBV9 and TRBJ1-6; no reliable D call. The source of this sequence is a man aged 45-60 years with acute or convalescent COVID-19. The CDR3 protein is CASSPPDIGDSSYNSPLHF. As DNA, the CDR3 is TGTGCCAGCAGCCCTCCTGACATCGGGGATAGCTCCTATAATTCACCCCTCCACTTT.